These T cell receptor beta chains were read from a single sample in a study of shared clonotypes between healthy human individuals. Method: immunoSEQ multiplex PCR; TCRdb's copy keeps in-frame clones and lacks some. This sample yields about 1 million clones, of which 65% to 75% are seen a single time; roughly 1.5% belongs to the top ten. The sample consisted of memory CD4+ T cells sorted from blood. Receptor source: a man younger than 35 in good health. Each CDR3 is given with its conserved first and last residue. The listing skips clone size in some rows; elsewhere it reads once, few, many or a size class.

v_gene	abundance	j_gene	len	CDR3aa
TRBV6-5	NA	TRBJ1-1	11	CASFGPSEAFF
TRBV9	NA	TRBJ1-6	16	CASSPTPSGRNSPLHF
TRBV7-6	once	TRBJ1-4	13	CASSLLDNEKLFF
TRBV18	NA	TRBJ1-3	15	CASSPREGAGNTIYF
TRBV6-6	few	TRBJ2-3	15	CASTRTSGLTDTQYF
TRBV7-2	many	TRBJ2-7	14	CASTQGTGPYEQYF
TRBV7-2	NA	TRBJ1-2	15	CASKSNALTNYGYTF
TRBV6-1	NA	TRBJ2-1	13	CASGTSGYNEQFF
TRBV6-5	few	TRBJ1-5	14	CANPTFISNQPQHF
TRBV11-3	many	TRBJ1-1	15	CASSSDSSGNTEAFF
TRBV9	once	TRBJ2-1	15	CASSVGGLRYNEQFF
TRBV5-1	NA	TRBJ1-4	14	CASSGTGGGEKLFF
TRBV5-8	NA	TRBJ1-4	13	CASSPGGYEKLFF
TRBV7-3	NA	TRBJ2-2	14	CASSSQGTGGELFF
TRBV7-2	NA	TRBJ2-5	13	CASSLGGQETQYF
TRBV5-6	NA	TRBJ1-5	15	CASSSGDRDFQPQHF
TRBV27	few	TRBJ1-6	16	CASSQTGTGGNSPLHF
TRBV28	NA	TRBJ2-7	17	CASRPMASGGGKDEQYF
TRBV5-1	NA	TRBJ2-5	13	CASSPDSQETQYF
TRBV21-1	few	TRBJ2-1	18	CASSPRLAGGLAGNEQFF
TRBV6-1	NA	TRBJ1-6	14	CASSEAWGNSPLHF
TRBV7-3	NA	TRBJ1-3	13	CASSDGPGNTIYF
TRBV27	NA	TRBJ2-6	16	CASSWQGPSGANVLTF
TRBV4-1	NA	TRBJ1-4	15	CASSQDREGWEKLFF
TRBV10-3	once	TRBJ2-2	16	CATSVGTGGTAGELFF